A selection of T cell receptor beta chains follows, all from one sample in a study of T cells in Graves' hyperthyroidism and ophthalmopathy. TCRdb reprocessed the multiplex PCR reads with MiXCR, giving one entry per CDR3 protein. Of roughly 250,000 distinct CDR3 sequences listed, around 17% are singletons. Sequenced sample: blood. The receptor source for this set is a woman in her late teens or twenties with Graves' ophthalmopathy. Both conserved end residues are part of each CDR3. D genes are given only for firm matches. Clone sizes are given selectively: once, few, many, or a class where the clone is expanded.

d_call,clone_size,v_call,j_call,cdr3_nt,cdr3_aa
TRBD1,few,TRBV2,TRBJ1-1,TGTGCCAGCAGGGCGGACAGGGGAGCTTTCTTT,CASRADRGAFF
-,many,TRBV12-3/TRBV12-4,TRBJ1-4,TGTGCCAGCCGTAGCGGGGGTAATGAAAAACTGTTTTTT,CASRSGGNEKLFF
-,many,TRBV3-1,TRBJ2-3,TGTGCCAGCAGCCAAGGGGTAGCATCGGATACGCAGTATTTT,CASSQGVASDTQYF
TRBD2,many,TRBV28,TRBJ2-5,TGTGCCAGCAGTGTCGCGGGAGGCGTCCTAGAGACCCAGTACTTC,CASSVAGGVLETQYF
-,many,TRBV19,TRBJ1-1,TGTGCCAGTAGTATATCACCCGGCGAAAACACTGAAGCTTTCTTT,CASSISPGENTEAFF
-,-,TRBV6-1,TRBJ1-6,TGTGCCAGCAGTTATAGGCGGCAGGCAGCCTATAATTCACCCCTCCACTTT,CASSYRRQAAYNSPLHF
TRBD2,many,TRBV12-5,TRBJ2-3,TGTGCTAGTGGTTTGGGAGCGGGGTCAGATACGCAGTATTTT,CASGLGAGSDTQYF
-,few,TRBV24-1,TRBJ2-5,TGTGCCACCAGTGATGCGCTCGGTTTCCAAGAGACCCAGTACTTC,CATSDALGFQETQYF
-,-,TRBV3-1,TRBJ2-3,TGTGCCAGCAGCCAAGCGGGAGCCACAGATACGCAGTATTTT,CASSQAGATDTQYF
-,many,TRBV7-2,TRBJ1-1,TGTGCCAGCAGCTTAGCCGATAGGAACACTGAAGCTTTCTTT,CASSLADRNTEAFF
TRBD1,-,TRBV11-2,TRBJ1-6,TGTGCCAGCAGTCCAATTGGACAGGGCATTTCACCCCTCCACTTT,CASSPIGQGISPLHF
TRBD2,few,TRBV30,TRBJ2-3,TGTGCCTGGAGCTCTAGCGGGGGGGCAGATACGCAGTATTTT,CAWSSSGGADTQYF
-,many,TRBV20-1,TRBJ2-3,TGCAGTGCTAGAGTGGGGGGAAGAGATACGCAGTATTTT,CSARVGGRDTQYF
TRBD2,many,TRBV14,TRBJ2-2,TGTGCCAGCAGCCAAGGAACTAGCGGATACACCGGGGAGCTGTTTTTT,CASSQGTSGYTGELFF
-,-,TRBV10-3,TRBJ2-1,TGTGCCATCGGGAAAGCGGTAGCCTCGAGCTCCTACAATGAGCAGTTCTTC,CAIGKAVASSSYNEQFF
TRBD1,many,TRBV6-1,TRBJ1-1,TGTGCCAGCACCAGAAGGGACAGTCTGAACACTGAAGCTTTCTTT,CASTRRDSLNTEAFF
-,few,TRBV20-1,TRBJ1-6,TGCAGTGCTCCGGGAGGGGGGGCGCGGAATTCACCCCTCCACTTT,CSAPGGGARNSPLHF
TRBD1,many,TRBV2,TRBJ2-5,TGTGCCAGCAGTTCCGACAGGGGGAGTGAGACCCAGTACTTC,CASSSDRGSETQYF
-,many,TRBV28,TRBJ2-3,TGTGCCAGCAGCCCCGTGGCAGATACGCAGTATTTT,CASSPVADTQYF
-,many,TRBV12-5,TRBJ1-1,TGTGCTAGTGGGCCTCCGCTTAACACTGAAGCTTTCTTT,CASGPPLNTEAFF
-,many,TRBV12-3/TRBV12-4,TRBJ2-6,TGTGCCAGCAGCCCAGACACTTTCTCTGGGGCCAACGTCCTGACTTTC,CASSPDTFSGANVLTF
-,-,TRBV5-1,TRBJ1-4,TGCGCCAGCAGCCAGGATGCGGGCCACGTTGAAAAACTGTTTTTT,CASSQDAGHVEKLFF
-,few,TRBV9,TRBJ1-3,TGTGCCAGCAGCATAACAGGGTCTGCTGGAAACACCATATATTTT,CASSITGSAGNTIYF
-,many,TRBV10-3,TRBJ1-6,TGTGCCATCAGTGAGTTCAGGAGAGATAATTCACCCCTCCACTTT,CAISEFRRDNSPLHF
TRBD1,-,TRBV13,TRBJ1-1,TGTGCCAGCAGCTGGGGACAGGGGGCCCCCAGGAACACTGAAGCTTTCTTT,CASSWGQGAPRNTEAFF
-,once,TRBV12-3/TRBV12-4,TRBJ1-5,TGTGCCAGCAGCCTCAGGTCAAATAGCAATCAGCCCCAGCATTTT,CASSLRSNSNQPQHF
-,many,TRBV20-1,TRBJ2-7,TGCAGTGCTAGTCATGACAGCTCCTACGAGCAGTACTTC,CSASHDSSYEQYF
-,many,TRBV3-1,TRBJ1-1,TGTGCCAGCAGCCGACGGGGGGCGAGCCCTGAAGCTTTCTTT,CASSRRGASPEAFF
-,many,TRBV20-1,TRBJ2-7,TGCAGTGCTAGAGCGGGACCGTCCTACGAGCAGTACTTC,CSARAGPSYEQYF
TRBD2,many,TRBV20-1,TRBJ2-1,TGCAGTGCTAGAATCGGGAGGAATGAGCAGTTCTTC,CSARIGRNEQFF
-,many,TRBV7-2,TRBJ1-4,TGTGCCAGCAGCCTAACGAGACAGACCAAGGAAAAACTGTTTTTT,CASSLTRQTKEKLFF
-,many,TRBV5-1,TRBJ2-7,TGCGCCAGCAGCTTCGGTCCCAGGGATTCCGAGCAGTACTTC,CASSFGPRDSEQYF
-,many,TRBV12-3/TRBV12-4,TRBJ2-5,TGTGCCAGCAGTGATCGCGAGGGACCGTACTTC,CASSDREGPYF
-,-,TRBV19,TRBJ2-1,TGTGCCAGTAGTATAGCTCCGGGCCCCCGTTATAGGAATGAGCAGTTCTTC,CASSIAPGPRYRNEQFF
-,many,TRBV3-1,TRBJ2-3,TGTGCCAGCCGGGGGGCTAGCACAGATACGCAGTATTTT,CASRGASTDTQYF
-,many,TRBV20-1,TRBJ2-1,TGCAGTGCTAGAGATGGACTTGACCTCTACAATGAGCAGTTCTTC,CSARDGLDLYNEQFF
-,many,TRBV5-8,TRBJ2-3,TGTGCCAGCAGCCGGGGGACAGATTTAAGCACAGATACGCAGTATTTT,CASSRGTDLSTDTQYF
-,many,TRBV24-1,TRBJ2-7,TGTGCCACCAGTGATCCTCAGGGGAGAGGCGAGCAGTACTTC,CATSDPQGRGEQYF
TRBD2,many,TRBV20-1,TRBJ2-3,TGCAGTGCTAGATCCGGGACTAAGAACTCAGATACGCAGTATTTT,CSARSGTKNSDTQYF
TRBD1,many,TRBV12-3/TRBV12-4,TRBJ2-7,TGTGCCAGCAGTCAAACTCCGCCGGGACAGGGGGGCGAGCAGTACTTC,CASSQTPPGQGGEQYF
-,many,TRBV11-3,TRBJ2-2,TGTGCCAGCAGCTTAGGCCACAACACCGGGGAGCTGTTTTTT,CASSLGHNTGELFF
TRBD1,many,TRBV28,TRBJ1-1,TGTGCCAGCAGTCCGCCCTGGGGGACAGCGAACACTGAAGCTTTCTTT,CASSPPWGTANTEAFF
TRBD1,-,TRBV4-1,TRBJ1-1,TGCGCCAGCGCGGGACAGGGTCAGGCTTTCTTT,CASAGQGQAFF
TRBD1,-,TRBV25-1,TRBJ2-5,TGTGCCAGCAGTGAATTGTGGACAGGAGATCGGGAGACCCAGTACTTC,CASSELWTGDRETQYF
-,few,TRBV18,TRBJ1-1,TGTGCCAGCTCACCACCGGTTTTGGGCCGCACTGAAGACCCGAACACTGAAGCTTTCTTT,CASSPPVLGRTEDPNTEAFF
TRBD2,many,TRBV9,TRBJ2-5,TGTGCCAGCAGCGCGACTAGCGGGAGGACGGAGACCCAGTACTTC,CASSATSGRTETQYF
TRBD2,many,TRBV11-2,TRBJ2-3,TGTGCCAGCAGCTTCCTAGCGGGAGGAATAGGAGATACGCAGTATTTT,CASSFLAGGIGDTQYF
-,many,TRBV20-1,TRBJ1-2,TGCAGTGGAAGACAGGACTATGGCTACACCTTC,CSGRQDYGYTF
-,few,TRBV29-1,TRBJ2-5,TGCAGCGTTGCGTCGAGAGAGACCCAGTACTTC,CSVASRETQYF
-,once,TRBV4-3,TRBJ1-2,TGCGCCAGCAGCCAAGCAGAGCAGGGAAGCCTCTATGGCTACACCTTC,CASSQAEQGSLYGYTF
-,many,TRBV29-1,TRBJ2-1,TGCAGCGGGGGGGGCACCGACGTCTACAATGAGCAGTTCTTC,CSGGGTDVYNEQFF
TRBD2,many,TRBV7-8,TRBJ2-1,TGTGCCAGCAGCCCCCCGAGCGGGAGCAGTTACAATGAGCAGTTCTTC,CASSPPSGSSYNEQFF
-,many,TRBV20-1,TRBJ2-5,TGCAGTGCTAGAGAAGGAGGGGTCAGGGGGAAAGAGACCCAGTACTTC,CSAREGGVRGKETQYF
TRBD2,-,TRBV28,TRBJ2-4,TGTGCCAGCAGGGGGGGAAGCGGGGCTAAAAACATTCAGTACTTC,CASRGGSGAKNIQYF
TRBD1,many,TRBV5-1,TRBJ2-7,TGCGCCAGCAGCAAGGACAGGGGGCCCTACGAGCAGTACTTC,CASSKDRGPYEQYF